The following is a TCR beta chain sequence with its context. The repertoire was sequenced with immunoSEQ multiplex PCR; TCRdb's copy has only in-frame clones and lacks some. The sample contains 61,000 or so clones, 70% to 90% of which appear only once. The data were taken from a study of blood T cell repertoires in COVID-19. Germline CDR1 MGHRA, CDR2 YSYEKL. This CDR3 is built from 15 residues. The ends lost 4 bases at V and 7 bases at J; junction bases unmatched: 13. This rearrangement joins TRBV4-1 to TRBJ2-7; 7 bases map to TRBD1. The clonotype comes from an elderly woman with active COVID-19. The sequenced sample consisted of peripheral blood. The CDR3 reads CASSRDRAASGEQYF. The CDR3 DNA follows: TGCGCCAGCAGCCGAGACAGGGCGGCCTCTGGAGAGCAGTACTTC.